This T cell receptor beta chain was recorded in a study of technical replicates of blood from a handful of donors. The CDR3 loop spans 13 amino acids. The germline CDR1 and CDR2 sequences are MNHEY and SMNVEV (reference sequence). V was shortened by 3 bases and J by 0 bases, with 4 bases between the two germline ends. Libraries were prepared by immunoSEQ multiplex PCR; TCRdb keeps only in-frame clonotypes and omits some of them. Of 75,000 to 95,000 clones listed, around 94% are singletons. V gene TRBV27 combines with J gene TRBJ2-3; no definite D call. The sequenced sample consisted of T cells isolated from PBMCs. The source is a human donor in good health. The CDR3 nucleotides are TGTGCCAGCAGTTTGTCGAGCACAGATACGCAGTATTTT. The encoded protein is CASSLSSTDTQYF.